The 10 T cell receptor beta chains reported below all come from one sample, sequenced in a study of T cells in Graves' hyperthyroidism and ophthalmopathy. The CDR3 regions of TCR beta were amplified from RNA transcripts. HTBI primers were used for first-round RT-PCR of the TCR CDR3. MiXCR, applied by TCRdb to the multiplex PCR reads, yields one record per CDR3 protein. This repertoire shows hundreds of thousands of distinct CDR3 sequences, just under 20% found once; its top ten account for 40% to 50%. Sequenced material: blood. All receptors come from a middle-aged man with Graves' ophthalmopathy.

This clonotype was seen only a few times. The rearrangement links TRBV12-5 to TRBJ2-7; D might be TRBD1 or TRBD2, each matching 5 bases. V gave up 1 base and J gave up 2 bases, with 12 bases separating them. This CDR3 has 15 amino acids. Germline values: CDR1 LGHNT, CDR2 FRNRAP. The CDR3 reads CASGLGPGPTYEQYF. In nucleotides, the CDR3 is TGTGCTAGTGGTTTGGGACCGGGGCCCACCTACGAGCAGTACTTC.

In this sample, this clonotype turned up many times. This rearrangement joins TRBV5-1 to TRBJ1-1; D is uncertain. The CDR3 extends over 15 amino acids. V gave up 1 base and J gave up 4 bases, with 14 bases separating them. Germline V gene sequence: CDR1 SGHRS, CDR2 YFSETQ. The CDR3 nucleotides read TGCGCCAGCAGCTTGCGGGCGGAGACGGGCACTGAAGCTTTCTTT. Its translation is CASSLRAETGTEAFF.

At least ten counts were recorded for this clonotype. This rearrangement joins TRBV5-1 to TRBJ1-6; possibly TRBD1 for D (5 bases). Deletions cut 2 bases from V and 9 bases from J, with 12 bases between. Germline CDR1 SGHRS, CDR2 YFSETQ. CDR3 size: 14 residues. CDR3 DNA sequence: TGCGCCAGCAGCTTCGAGGGGAATCTTTCACCCCTCCACTTT. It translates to CASSFEGNLSPLHF.

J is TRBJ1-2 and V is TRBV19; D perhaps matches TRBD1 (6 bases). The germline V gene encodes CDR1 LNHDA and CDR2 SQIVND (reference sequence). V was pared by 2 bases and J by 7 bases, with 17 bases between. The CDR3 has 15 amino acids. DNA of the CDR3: TGTGCCAGTAGTATACAGGGGTCCTTCATTGTTGGCTACACCTTC. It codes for CASSIQGSFIVGYTF.

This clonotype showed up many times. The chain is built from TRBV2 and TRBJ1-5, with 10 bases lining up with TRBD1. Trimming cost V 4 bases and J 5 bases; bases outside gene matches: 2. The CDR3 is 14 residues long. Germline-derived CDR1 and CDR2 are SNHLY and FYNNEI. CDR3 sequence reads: CASSGGQGYQPQHF. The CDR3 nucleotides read TGTGCCAGCAGTGGGGGACAGGGGTATCAGCCCCAGCATTTT.

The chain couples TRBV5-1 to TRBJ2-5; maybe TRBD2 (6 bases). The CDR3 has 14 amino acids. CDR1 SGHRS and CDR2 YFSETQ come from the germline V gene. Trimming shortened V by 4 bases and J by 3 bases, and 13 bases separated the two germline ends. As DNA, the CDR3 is TGCGCCAGCAGCCCCGGGACTCCCAAAGAGACCCAGTACTTC. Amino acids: CASSPGTPKETQYF.

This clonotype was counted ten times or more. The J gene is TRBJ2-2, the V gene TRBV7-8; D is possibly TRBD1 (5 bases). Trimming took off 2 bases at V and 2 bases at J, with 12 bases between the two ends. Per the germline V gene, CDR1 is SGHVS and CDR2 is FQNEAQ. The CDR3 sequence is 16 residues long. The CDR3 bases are TGTGCCAGCAGCTTAATTGGCAGGGTCAACACCGGGGAGCTGTTTTTT. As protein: CASSLIGRVNTGELFF.

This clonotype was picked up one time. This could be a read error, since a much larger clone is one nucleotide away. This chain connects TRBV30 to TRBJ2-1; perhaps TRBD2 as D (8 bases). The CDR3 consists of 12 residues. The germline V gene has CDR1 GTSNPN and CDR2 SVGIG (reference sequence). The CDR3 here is CTWTGGGYEQFF. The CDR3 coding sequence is TGTACCTGGACGGGAGGGGGCTATGAGCAGTTCTTC.

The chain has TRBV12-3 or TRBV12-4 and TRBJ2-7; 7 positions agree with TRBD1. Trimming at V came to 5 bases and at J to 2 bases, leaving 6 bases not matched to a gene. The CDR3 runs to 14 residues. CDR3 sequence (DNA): TGTGCCAGCAGTCCTACAGGGGTCCCCTACGAGCAGTACTTC. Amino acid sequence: CASSPTGVPYEQYF.

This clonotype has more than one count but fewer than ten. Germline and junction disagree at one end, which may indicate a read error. The CDR3 spells CASSPYRDRSSNEQFF. The CDR3 coding sequence is TGTGCCAGCAGTCCTTACCGGGACAGGTCCTCCAATGAGCAGTTCTTC. This chain links TRBV25-1 with TRBJ2-1, with 8 positions matching TRBD1. CDR3 length: 16 residues. Germline values: CDR1 MGHDK, CDR2 SYGVNS.